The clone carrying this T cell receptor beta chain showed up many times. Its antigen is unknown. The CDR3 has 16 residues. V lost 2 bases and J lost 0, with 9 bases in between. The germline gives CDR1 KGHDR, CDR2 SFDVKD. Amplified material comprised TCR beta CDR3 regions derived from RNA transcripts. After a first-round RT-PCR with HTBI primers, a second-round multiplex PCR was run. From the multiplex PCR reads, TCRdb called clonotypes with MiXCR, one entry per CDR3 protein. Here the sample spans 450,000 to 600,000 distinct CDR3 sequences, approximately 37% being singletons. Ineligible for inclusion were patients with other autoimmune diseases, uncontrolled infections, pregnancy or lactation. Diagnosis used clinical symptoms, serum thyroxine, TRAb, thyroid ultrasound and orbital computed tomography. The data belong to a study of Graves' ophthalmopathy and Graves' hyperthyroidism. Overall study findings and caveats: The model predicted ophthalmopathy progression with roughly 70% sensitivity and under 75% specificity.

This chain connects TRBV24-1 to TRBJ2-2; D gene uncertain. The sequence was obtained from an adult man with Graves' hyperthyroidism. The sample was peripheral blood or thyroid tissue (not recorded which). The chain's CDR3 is CATSDYGQSNTGELFF. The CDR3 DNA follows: TGTGCCACCAGTGATTATGGTCAGTCGAACACCGGGGAGCTGTTTTTT.